This TCR beta chain originates from a study of Tregs in tolerant kidney transplant recipients. V was pared by 2 bases and J by 4 bases, with 1 base of the junction left unmatched. Germline assignment: CDR1 KGHSH and CDR2 LQKENI. The CDR3 contains 15 residues. Recipients received nonmyeloablative bone marrow transplants from related graft donors, with transient mixed chimerism. Unstimulated regulatory T cells (CD4+CD25+CD127-), CD4+CD25- non-regulatory cells, CD4 and CD8 cells were FACS-sorted from thawed PBMCs. This clone has just one count. Its target is unknown. The table came from immunoSEQ multiplex PCR; TCRdb's copy has only in-frame clones and leaves some out. This sample has about 100,000 clones, with over 85% found just once. The study's findings and limits: In tolerant patients, donor-specific Tregs outgrew total Tregs, suggesting antigen-driven expansion. This study did not directly address biological reproducibility. Expanding Tregs on activated donor B cells appeared to best identify donor-specific TCRbeta clones.

The specimen comprised CD4+ T cells from blood (PBMCs), sampled 12 months after the transplant. The clonotype originates from a human patient who received a combined kidney and bone marrow transplant. Some T cells may trace back to the graft donor. This rearrangement joins TRBV18 to TRBJ1-4, with TRBD1 matching over 10 bases. The CDR3 DNA reads TGTGCCAGCTCACCAAGGACAGGGGGTAATGAAAAACTGTTTTTT. It specifies CASSPRTGGNEKLFF.